A selection of T cell receptor beta chains follows, all from one sample in a study of regulatory T cells in long-lasting Graves disease. TCRdb itself ran the reads through MiXCR, one entry per CDR3 protein. The sample comprises 600 to 900 distinct CDR3 sequences, around 50% of which are singletons, and under 25% rests with the top ten. The specimen was peripheral blood mononuclear cells (PBMCs), collected with antithyroid drug treatment, in newly diagnosed or persistent Graves disease (not recorded which). The receptors were sampled from a female donor with Graves disease. Each CDR3 is given with its conserved first and last residue. D genes are given only for firm matches. Size is stated for part of the rows, as once, few or many counts, or as a class when the clone is expanded.

.	TRBV28	TRBD1	TRBJ2-1	CASSVGQGEYNEQFF	TGTGCCAGCAGCGTGGGACAGGGAGAGTACAATGAGCAGTTCTTC
few	TRBV4-1	.	TRBJ1-1	CASSQVQRNTEAFF	TGCGCCAGCAGCCAAGTTCAGAGGAACACTGAAGCTTTCTTT
.	TRBV29-1	TRBD1	TRBJ2-7	CSVELEGQGYSYEQYF	TGCAGCGTTGAACTAGAAGGACAGGGATATAGCTACGAGCAGTACTTC
.	TRBV6-5	TRBD2	TRBJ2-1	CASRPTSGRWGEQFF	TGTGCCAGCAGGCCTACTAGCGGGAGGTGGGGTGAGCAGTTCTTC
.	TRBV6-2/TRBV6-3	.	TRBJ1-5	CASSQGTSRAQHF	TGTGCCAGCAGTCAAGGGACCAGCAGGGCCCAGCATTTT
.	TRBV29-1	.	TRBJ2-7	CSAAGGVAYEQYF	TGCAGCGCGGCTGGGGGAGTCGCATACGAGCAGTACTTC
.	TRBV30	TRBD2	TRBJ2-1	CAWVREGRYNEQFF	TGTGCCTGGGTGCGGGAGGGCCGGTACAATGAGCAGTTCTTC
once	TRBV13	.	TRBJ2-1	CASSLGGSSYNEQFF	TGTGCCAGCAGCTTGGGGGGTAGCTCCTACAATGAGCAGTTCTTC
.	TRBV6-5	.	TRBJ1-2	CASSPDSVYGYTF	TGTGCCAGCAGCCCGGACAGCGTCTATGGCTACACCTTC
.	TRBV27	TRBD1	TRBJ1-5	CASSRQGDQPQHF	TGTGCCAGCAGTCGACAGGGGGATCAGCCCCAGCATTTT
.	TRBV4-1	.	TRBJ2-5	CASSQEELSPQETQYF	TGCGCCAGCAGCCAAGAGGAGCTCAGCCCCCAAGAGACCCAGTACTTC